The 20 T cell receptor beta chains listed next were all sequenced from one sample in a study of tumour-infiltrating T cells in Burkitt lymphoma. Here immunoSEQ multiplex PCR was the method, and the copy in TCRdb shows in-frame clones only, minus some. The repertoire holds some 6,300 clones, with roughly a tenth as singletons. Sequenced: tumor tissue. The origin of the receptors is a human donor with diffuse large B-cell lymphoma.

V is TRBV28 and J is TRBJ1-1; D uncertain. The V gene lost 6 bases and the J gene lost 4 bases, with 12 bases spanning the gap. Germline CDR1 MDHEN, CDR2 SYDVKM. The CDR3 length is 13 residues. DNA for the CDR3: TGTGCCAGCAGCCTAGGGAGGAGCACTGAAGCTTTCTTT. Translating gives CASSLGRSTEAFF.

In this sample, this clone turned up a few times. The genes are TRBV18 and TRBJ1-5; D remains ambiguous. The CDR3 extends over 15 amino acids. The V end lost 6 bases, the J end lost 0 bases, and 12 bases lay between the germline ends. Germline V gene data show CDR1 as KGHSH and CDR2 as LQKENI. Here the CDR3 reads CASSLEGYSNQPQHF. The CDR3 nucleotides are TGTGCCAGCTCCCTCGAAGGTTATAGCAATCAGCCCCAGCATTTT.

The V gene is TRBV18, the J gene TRBJ1-2; a weak D match, TRBD1 (5 bases). Germline assignment: CDR1 KGHSH and CDR2 LQKENI. The CDR3 extends over 17 amino acids. V was shortened by 3 bases and J by 1 base, with 18 bases between the two germline ends. The CDR3 bases are TGTGCCAGCTCACCCGGCCAGGGTAGCCTGGGTAACTATGGCTACACCTTC. It codes for CASSPGQGSLGNYGYTF.

This clone showed up just a few times. The rearrangement joins TRBV2 to TRBJ1-3, with unresolved D. V dropped 3 bases and J dropped 7 bases, with 7 bases sitting between them. The CDR3 runs 12 residues. Germline V gene lookup returns CDR1 SNHLY and CDR2 FYNNEI. The CDR3 DNA reads as TGTGCCAGCAGTGACCGCGGCAACACCATATATTTT. The encoded protein is CASSDRGNTIYF.

The chain employs TRBV6-1 and TRBJ2-7; TRBD1 matches 10 bases. The CDR3 sequence is 14 residues long. The germline V gene encodes CDR1 MNHNS and CDR2 SASEGT. The V segment lost 4 bases and the J segment 3 bases; nucleotides outside the gene matches: 3. This CDR3 is CASSAGTGDYEQYF. DNA for the CDR3: TGTGCCAGCAGTGCCGGGACAGGGGACTACGAGCAGTACTTC.

The table lists this clone with a few counts. V usage is TRBV9 and J usage is TRBJ1-2, with D perhaps TRBD1 (5 bases). The germline V and J ends were trimmed by 3 bases and 3 bases, with 15 bases remaining between them. Germline V CDR1 and CDR2: SGDLS, YYNGEE. The CDR3 runs to 15 residues. The CDR3 nucleotides are TGTGCCAGCAGCGACCCTTGGGGACCACACTATGGCTACACCTTC. Translation: CASSDPWGPHYGYTF.

This clone was seen a few times. The chain links TRBV4-3 to TRBJ1-3; D remains unclear. V gave up 0 bases and J gave up 0 bases, with 12 bases separating them. The CDR3 is 17 residues long. Germline V gives CDR1 LGHNA, CDR2 YSLEER. The CDR3 spells CASSQDAIQGSGNTIYF. Here the CDR3 DNA reads TGCGCCAGCAGCCAAGATGCCATACAAGGCTCTGGAAACACCATATATTTT.

This sequence joins TRBV5-4 and TRBJ1-1; 9 bases are shared with TRBD1. Germline V gene sequence: CDR1 SGHNT, CDR2 YYREEE (reference sequence). With 3 bases clipped from V and 3 bases from J, the junction kept 3 bases outside the gene matches. The CDR3 has 14 residues. CDR3 protein: CASSSTGGYTEAFF. Here the CDR3 DNA reads TGTGCCAGCAGCTCGACAGGGGGGTACACTGAAGCTTTCTTT.

The genes are TRBV5-1 and TRBJ1-1, with a possible D match to TRBD1 (5 bases). Between the trimmed V and J ends, which lost 4 bases and 2 bases, there was a span of 15 bases. Germline V gene data show CDR1 as SGHRS and CDR2 as YFSETQ. This CDR3 spans 15 amino acids. CDR3: CASSPRDVGNTEAFF. The CDR3, as DNA: TGCGCCAGCAGCCCGAGGGACGTTGGAAACACTGAAGCTTTCTTT.

The V and J genes are TRBV10-3 and TRBJ1-1; TRBD1 matches 7 bases. The CDR3 is 16 residues long. Germline V gene sequence: CDR1 ENHRY, CDR2 SYGVKD. V was pared by 10 bases and J by 0 bases, with 14 bases of the junction left unmatched. The CDR3 nucleotides read TGTGCCACCGGGGGAGGGGGCGCTTATATGAACACTGAAGCTTTCTTT. It specifies CATGGGGAYMNTEAFF.

The table lists this clone with a few counts. This chain joins TRBV5-1 and TRBJ2-7; tentative D call: TRBD1 (6 bases). V lost 4 bases, J lost 7 bases, and 15 bases lay in between. The germline CDR1 and CDR2 sequences are SGHRS and YFSETQ. There are 13 residues in the CDR3. DNA of the CDR3: TGCGCCAGCAGCCCCCTTGGGGGCGAAGAGCAGTACTTC. The encoded protein is CASSPLGGEEQYF.

This clone turned up a few times. The V call is TRBV11-2, the J call TRBJ1-1; 11 bases are a match to TRBD1. Germline V lookup: CDR1 SGHAT, CDR2 FQNNGV. Losses at the gene ends were 5 bases for V and 1 base for J; bases not matched to a gene: 6. The CDR3 has 16 residues. The CDR3 is CASSKDRGLGNTEAFF. The CDR3 nucleotides read TGTGCCAGCAGCAAGGACAGGGGGCTGGGGAACACTGAAGCTTTCTTT. The variable domain in full, with the rest retrieved from reference TRBV11-2 and TRBJ1-1, is EAGVAQSPRYKIIEKRQSVAFWCNPISGHATLYWYQQILGQGPKLLIQFQNNGVVDDSQLPKDRFSAERLKGVDSTLKIQPAKLEDSAVYLCASSKDRGLGNTEAFFGQGTRLTVV.

V gene TRBV6-5 combines with J gene TRBJ1-2, with D unclear. The CDR3 has 12 residues. The V end was cut by 7 bases, the J end by 0 bases, with 6 bases between. Per the germline V gene, CDR1 is MNHEY and CDR2 is SVGAGI. CDR3 residues: CASTGSNYGYTF. The DNA of the CDR3 is TGTGCCAGCACAGGCTCTAACTATGGCTACACCTTC.

This clone was picked up a small number of times. The gene calls are TRBV6-1 and TRBJ2-7; D is undetermined. The V end lost 0 bases, the J end lost 7 bases, and 10 bases lay between the germline ends. Per the germline V gene, CDR1 is MNHNS and CDR2 is SASEGT. This CDR3 region has 13 residues. CDR3 region: CASSEAAAREQYF. The CDR3 bases are TGTGCCAGCAGTGAAGCGGCCGCTCGGGAGCAGTACTTC.

CDR3: CASRDSLSTDTQYF. The CDR3 DNA reads TGTGCCAGCCGAGACAGCCTAAGCACAGATACGCAGTATTTT. V and J are TRBV19 and TRBJ2-3; D may be TRBD1 (5 bases). V shed 9 bases and J shed 0 bases, with 13 bases lying between them. This CDR3 has 14 amino acids. Germline CDR1 is LNHDA and CDR2 is SQIVND (reference sequence).

The chain joins TRBV7-9 to TRBJ2-3, with D tentatively TRBD1 (5 bases). Between the trimmed V and J ends, which lost 7 bases and 6 bases, there was a span of 8 bases. The CDR3 spans 11 residues. Germline lookup yields CDR1 SEHNR and CDR2 FQNEAQ (reference sequence). CDR3 in DNA: TGTGCCAGCACCCCAGGGGATACGCAGTATTTT. Translating gives CASTPGDTQYF.

This clone was recorded a few times. V and J are TRBV5-6 and TRBJ1-2, with D perhaps matching TRBD1 (5 bases). Germline V lookup: CDR1 SGHDT, CDR2 YYEEEE. The CDR3 covers 15 residues. V was pared by 0 bases and J by 4 bases, with 13 bases between. CDR3 in amino acids: CASSLGLGHSYGYTF. In nucleotides, the CDR3 is TGTGCCAGCAGCTTGGGGTTAGGACACAGCTATGGCTACACCTTC.

This clone appeared a few times. The chain has TRBV19 and TRBJ1-1, with unresolved D. Trimming removed 6 bases from V and 0 bases from J, with 11 bases in between. This CDR3 is built from 14 residues. Germline assignment: CDR1 LNHDA and CDR2 SQIVND (reference sequence). The DNA of the CDR3 is TGTGCCAGTAGCAGCATTGGCATGAACACTGAAGCTTTCTTT. Translation: CASSSIGMNTEAFF.

This clone was recorded a few times. J is TRBJ2-2 and V is TRBV7-2; weak D call: TRBD1 (5 bases). This CDR3 is built from 14 residues. V was pared by 5 bases and J by 7 bases, with 14 bases between. Germline CDR1 and CDR2: SGHTA and FQGNSA. The CDR3: CASSPSGFVGELFF. CDR3 nucleotides: TGTGCCAGCAGCCCCTCAGGGTTCGTCGGGGAGCTGTTTTTT.

This clone has more than one count but fewer than ten. The V call is TRBV6-5, the J call TRBJ1-1; TRBD1 matches 7 bases. The CDR3 covers 16 residues. The V gene's germline CDR1 is MNHEY and CDR2 SVGAGI. V shed 3 bases and J 4 bases; nucleotides not matched to a gene: 11. In DNA form, the CDR3 reads TGTGCCAGCAGTTATGGTTCAGGGGGGCTCGGCACTGAAGCTTTCTTT. Protein product: CASSYGSGGLGTEAFF.